A selection of T cell receptor beta chains follows, all from one sample in a study of cytomegalovirus exposure and HLA in healthy donors. This table comes from immunoSEQ multiplex PCR, and its TCRdb copy is limited to in-frame clones, with some not included. This table holds 90,000 to 130,000 clones, 65% to 75% found once. The specimen was PBMCs. All receptors come from a man aged 25-45 years in good health and CMV-seropositive. Both conserved end residues are part of each CDR3. A D gene is named only where the DNA matches it firmly. Clone size is given for some rows only: seen once, a few or many times, or a class if the clone is expanded.

>TRBV4-1|once|.|TRBJ1-2
CASSQDWVGSNFNYGYTF
TGCGCCAGCAGCCAAGATTGGGTGGGCAGTAATTTTAACTATGGCTACACCTTC
>TRBV7-2|.|TRBD1|TRBJ1-5
CASSLRGGVDQPQHF
TGTGCCAGCAGCTTACGAGGGGGCGTCGATCAGCCCCAGCATTTT
>TRBV6-5|.|TRBD1|TRBJ2-4
CASSRDRGQVIQYF
TGTGCCAGCAGCCGGGACAGGGGGCAAGTCATTCAGTACTTC
>TRBV9|.|TRBD1|TRBJ1-1
CASSGGQGTEAFF
TGTGCCAGCAGCGGGGGACAGGGCACTGAAGCTTTCTTT
>TRBV7-6|.|TRBD1|TRBJ2-7
CASSLGPNRGQYEQYF
TGTGCCAGCAGCTTAGGCCCCAACAGGGGGCAATACGAGCAGTACTTC
>TRBV6-5|.|.|TRBJ1-4
CASSYDGGRGKKLFF
TGTGCCAGCAGTTACGACGGCGGGCGCGGGAAAAAACTGTTTTTT
>TRBV4-1|few|.|TRBJ2-7
CASSPELGQWSSYEQYF
TGCGCCAGCAGCCCAGAATTAGGACAGTGGAGCTCCTACGAGCAGTACTTC
>TRBV19|.|.|TRBJ2-3
CASSIGRDTQYF
TGTGCCAGTAGTATAGGGAGAGATACGCAGTATTTT
>TRBV5-1|few|TRBD1|TRBJ1-1
CASSAGTGINTEAFF
TGCGCCAGCAGCGCCGGGACAGGGATTAACACTGAAGCTTTCTTT
>TRBV2|.|.|TRBJ1-1
CASSESVTGYTEAFF
TGTGCCAGCAGTGAATCGGTCACGGGGTACACTGAAGCTTTCTTT
>TRBV7-2|.|.|TRBJ1-5
CASSPVLNSNQPQHF
TGTGCCAGCAGCCCGGTCCTAAATAGCAATCAGCCCCAGCATTTT
>TRBV7-6|.|.|TRBJ2-7
CASSLAGGSYEQYF
TGTGCCAGCAGCTTAGCGGGCGGGTCCTACGAGCAGTACTTC
>TRBV5-4|.|TRBD2|TRBJ2-1
CASSSAGGSSSYNEQFF
TGTGCCAGCAGCTCAGCGGGGGGGTCGAGCTCCTACAATGAGCAGTTCTTC
>TRBV4-1|.|TRBD1|TRBJ1-2
CASSKTDRAYGYTF
TGCGCCAGCAGCAAAACTGACAGGGCCTATGGCTACACCTTC
>TRBV5-1|.|TRBD1|TRBJ2-3
CASSLAGTGYTDTQYF
TGCGCCAGCAGCTTGGCCGGGACAGGATACACAGATACGCAGTATTTT
>TRBV7-3|.|.|TRBJ1-2
CASSPQGNDMYGYTF
TGTGCCAGCAGCCCGCAGGGGAATGATATGTATGGCTACACCTTC
>TRBV9|.|.|TRBJ2-1
CASSVGVGSSYNEQFF
TGTGCCAGCAGCGTAGGGGTCGGGAGCTCCTACAATGAGCAGTTCTTC
>TRBV28|.|.|TRBJ2-7
CASSGNERPEQYF
TGTGCCAGCAGCGGGAACGAGAGACCCGAGCAGTACTTC
>TRBV2|.|.|TRBJ1-2
CASSQEDYGYTF
TGTGCCAGCAGTCAGGAGGACTATGGCTACACCTTC
>TRBV7-2|.|TRBD1|TRBJ1-2
CASSSDRVNYGYTF
TGTGCCAGCAGCTCGGACAGGGTAAACTATGGCTACACCTTC
>TRBV7-2|.|.|TRBJ2-3
CASRPTSQAQYF
TGTGCCAGCAGGCCGACCTCCCAGGCGCAGTATTTT
>TRBV7-9|.|.|TRBJ1-1
CASSLLEMTGAFF
TGTGCCAGCAGCTTATTGGAGATGACGGGAGCTTTCTTT
>TRBV5-6|.|TRBD1|TRBJ2-3
CASSLLQGGSTDTQYF
TGTGCCAGCAGCTTATTACAGGGGGGCAGCACAGATACGCAGTATTTT
>TRBV19|.|TRBD1|TRBJ2-3
CASRQGGTDTQYF
TGTGCCAGTAGACAGGGGGGAACAGATACGCAGTATTTT
>TRBV2|.|TRBD1|TRBJ1-4
CASKTGTGASAANEKLFF
TGTGCCAGCAAGACCGGGACAGGAGCCTCCGCGGCTAATGAAAAACTGTTTTTT
>TRBV7-3|.|TRBD2|TRBJ2-3
CASSFSSGGGATDTQYF
TGTGCCAGCAGCTTTTCTAGCGGGGGGGGAGCCACAGATACGCAGTATTTT
>TRBV2|.|TRBD2|TRBJ2-5
CADGLGRQETQYF
TGTGCCGACGGACTAGGCCGCCAAGAGACCCAGTACTTC
>TRBV18|once|TRBD1|TRBJ2-7
CASSPYPTGGSSYEQYF
TGTGCCAGCTCACCCTACCCGACAGGGGGGAGCTCCTACGAGCAGTACTTC
>TRBV5-5|.|TRBD1|TRBJ2-7
CASSGGQGAYEQYF
TGTGCCAGCAGCGGGGGACAGGGGGCCTACGAGCAGTACTTC
>TRBV2|.|TRBD2|TRBJ2-7
CASSIGTSGHEQYF
TGTGCCAGCAGTATCGGGACTAGCGGCCACGAGCAGTACTTC
>TRBV6-5|few|TRBD1|TRBJ2-7
CASRHRDRGSYEQYF
TGTGCCAGCAGACACCGGGACAGGGGGTCCTACGAGCAGTACTTC
>TRBV5-1|.|TRBD1|TRBJ2-6
CASSVQGAAGANVLTF
TGCGCCAGCAGCGTCCAGGGGGCGGCTGGGGCCAACGTCCTGACTTTC
>TRBV7-2|.|TRBD2|TRBJ2-1
CASSPLAGAFYNEQFF
TGTGCCAGCAGCCCCCTAGCGGGGGCTTTCTACAATGAGCAGTTCTTC
>TRBV6-4|.|.|TRBJ2-7
CASNQGSDEQYF
TGTGCCAGCAACCAGGGGAGTGACGAGCAGTACTTC
>TRBV10-3|.|TRBD1|TRBJ2-2
CAISDRTGAGSTGELFF
TGTGCCATCAGTGATCGGACAGGGGCCGGGAGCACCGGGGAGCTGTTTTTT
>TRBV7-2|.|.|TRBJ1-5
CASSFGVGSYGNQPQHF
TGTGCCAGCAGCTTCGGGGTAGGGTCCTATGGGAATCAGCCCCAGCATTTT
>TRBV6-5|.|TRBD2|TRBJ2-2
CASRGRGEGTGELFF
TGTGCCAGCAGAGGGCGGGGGGAAGGGACCGGGGAGCTGTTTTTT
>TRBV10-3|.|.|TRBJ1-1
CAISDEVMANTEAFF
TGTGCCATCAGTGACGAGGTGATGGCGAACACTGAAGCTTTCTTT
>TRBV7-2|few|.|TRBJ2-7
CASSPRPSTSREQYF
TGTGCCAGCAGCCCACGGCCGTCAACTAGTCGCGAGCAGTACTTC
>TRBV19|few|TRBD1|TRBJ2-7
CASTEGQGFYEQYF
TGTGCCAGTACGGAAGGACAGGGGTTCTACGAGCAGTACTTC
>TRBV11-3|.|.|TRBJ1-1
CASSLAIRVGTEAFF
TGTGCCAGCAGCCTGGCTATTCGGGTTGGTACTGAAGCTTTCTTT
>TRBV14|.|.|TRBJ2-3
CASSQDLAGALTDTQYF
TGTGCCAGCAGCCAAGATCTGGCGGGGGCCCTCACAGATACGCAGTATTTT
>TRBV6-5|.|.|TRBJ2-7
CATLGQKTYEQYF
TGTGCCACCCTAGGACAGAAAACCTACGAGCAGTACTTC
>TRBV19|.|.|TRBJ1-2
CASSLQDGSSYGYTF
TGTGCCAGTAGTCTCCAGGACGGGAGCTCCTATGGCTACACCTTC
>TRBV28|.|.|TRBJ2-5
CASSFQDRPRGEQYF
TGTGCCAGCAGTTTTCAGGACAGGCCTAGGGGGGAGCAGTACTTC
>TRBV30|.|.|TRBJ1-3
CAWSVGAHPTVSGNTIYF
TGTGCCTGGAGTGTAGGGGCCCACCCGACGGTCTCTGGAAACACCATATATTTT
>TRBV19|.|TRBD1|TRBJ1-5
CASSRDRASNQPQHF
TGTGCCAGTAGTAGGGACAGGGCCAGCAATCAGCCCCAGCATTTT
>TRBV6-6|.|TRBD1|TRBJ2-7
CASSTSDRGDEQYF
TGTGCCAGCAGTACCTCCGACAGGGGGGACGAGCAGTACTTC
>TRBV18|once|TRBD1|TRBJ1-1
CASSRAGTGSTEAFF
TGTGCCAGCTCAAGGGCCGGGACAGGGAGCACTGAAGCTTTCTTT
>TRBV4-1|.|.|TRBJ1-2
CASSRSGGYTF
TGCGCCAGCAGCCGGTCCGGTGGCTACACCTTC
>TRBV28|once|TRBD2|TRBJ2-3
CASSSSGDLGPQYF
TGTGCCAGCAGTTCTAGCGGGGACCTCGGCCCGCAGTATTTT